The 21 T cell receptor beta chains listed next were all sequenced from one sample in a study of T cells in Graves' hyperthyroidism and ophthalmopathy. Amplified TCR beta CDR3 regions came from RNA transcripts. Carried out on the TCR CDR3, a first-round RT-PCR used the HTBI primer set. Each CDR3 protein is one row after TCRdb ran MiXCR on the multiplex PCR reads. The table includes a few hundred thousand distinct CDR3 sequences, about an eighth detected once. Specimen: blood. These receptors originate from a woman between 18 and 29 years old with Graves' hyperthyroidism.

The chain joins TRBV5-6 to TRBJ2-5; D gene uncertain. CDR1 is SGHDT and CDR2 is YYEEEE in the germline V gene. The CDR3 length is 14 residues. V lost 1 base to trimming and J lost 5 bases, with 12 bases between them. Written as DNA, the CDR3 is TGTGCCAGCAGCTTGACGGCCCTCAGGGAGACCCAGTACTTC. As protein: CASSLTALRETQYF.

This clonotype was picked up many times. The chain has TRBV3-1 and TRBJ1-1; weak D call: TRBD1 (6 bases). Trimming stripped 3 bases from V and 1 base from J, with 12 bases between. CDR3 size: 15 residues. The germline CDR1 and CDR2 sequences are LGHDT and YNNKEL (reference sequence). Here the CDR3 reads CASSQAGTKNTEAFF. The CDR3 coding sequence is TGTGCCAGCAGCCAGGCCGGGACAAAGAACACTGAAGCTTTCTTT.

Ten or more counts support this clonotype. The CDR3 DNA sequence: TGTGCCAGCAGCCTCCGGAATCAGCCCCAGCATTTT. This encodes CASSLRNQPQHF. The chain employs TRBV5-6 and TRBJ1-5; no reliable D call. CDR1 is SGHDT, CDR2 YYEEEE, per germline. The ends were cut back, 4 bases at V and 4 bases at J, with 6 bases in the middle. There are 12 residues in the CDR3.

This clonotype was detected many times. This chain links TRBV18 with TRBJ2-7, with 8 bases matching TRBD2. CDR1 is KGHSH and CDR2 is LQKENI in the germline V gene. The CDR3 spans 15 residues. The ends lost 5 bases at V and 5 bases at J; junction bases unmatched: 11. The CDR3 DNA sequence: TGTGCCAGCTCAAGAACAAGCGGGAGAAATGACGAGCAGTACTTC. Its protein is CASSRTSGRNDEQYF. The whole variable domain, remainder taken from reference TRBV18 and TRBJ2-7, is NAGVMQNPRHLVRRRGQEARLRCSPMKGHSHVYWYRQLPEEGLKFMVYLQKENIIDESGMPKERFSAEFPKEGPSILRIQQVVRGDSAAYFCASSRTSGRNDEQYFGPGTRLTVT.

The J gene is TRBJ2-2, the V gene TRBV6-5; 7 bases are a match to TRBD1. V lost 2 bases to trimming and J lost 7 bases; unmatched junction nucleotides: 4. CDR3 size: 14 residues. Germline V gives CDR1 MNHEY, CDR2 SVGAGI. This CDR3 is CASSYVTGDGELFF. The CDR3 nucleotides read TGTGCCAGCAGTTACGTTACAGGGGACGGGGAGCTGTTTTTT.

This clonotype was observed a handful of times. The J gene is TRBJ2-7, the V gene TRBV6-1; 7 bases match TRBD1. V lost 6 bases, J lost 8 bases, and 10 bases stayed unmatched. This CDR3 is built from 13 residues. Germline CDR1 reads MNHNS; CDR2 reads SASEGT. Written as DNA, the CDR3 is TGTGCCAGCAGCCATGAATTCAGGGGGAAGCAGTACTTC. As protein: CASSHEFRGKQYF.

This clonotype was seen a few times. The limits of the CDR3 on the DNA are not certain, so only TCRdb's listed CDR3 is given. This chain links TRBV9 with TRBJ2-3; the table gives TRBD2 as D, unverified against the DNA. Germline V lookup: CDR1 SGDLS, CDR2 YYNGEE. The CDR3 comprises 20 residues, both ends counted. CDR3 protein: CASSVGTGTSGLPSTDTRYF.

This clonotype was found a few times. A much larger clone lies a single base off, so this may be a read error. The gene calls are TRBV12-3 or TRBV12-4 and TRBJ2-1, with 8 bases that match TRBD1. The junction had 12 bases not matched to a gene; V was cut back by 8 bases and J by 3 bases. The CDR3 is 16 residues long. DNA for the CDR3: TGTGCCAGCGCCACACCGGGACAGGTAGACTACAATGAGCAGTTCTTC. It yields the protein CASATPGQVDYNEQFF.

This clonotype has ten or more counts. The chain links TRBV19 to TRBJ1-5, with a weak D call TRBD1 (5 bases). V was cut by 7 bases and J by 0 bases, with 22 bases left in between. Germline V gene data show CDR1 as LNHDA and CDR2 as SQIVND (reference sequence). The CDR3 sequence is 18 residues long. The CDR3 here is CASMIRDGIPYSNQPQHF. In DNA, the CDR3 is TGTGCCAGTATGATACGGGACGGTATTCCTTATAGCAATCAGCCCCAGCATTTT.

The chain carries TRBV2 and TRBJ2-1, with a tentative D call TRBD1 (5 bases). The CDR3 consists of 11 residues. Per germline, CDR1 SNHLY and CDR2 FYNNEI. V dropped 6 bases and J dropped 7 bases, with 7 bases sitting between them. CDR3 coding DNA: TGTGCCAGCAGGGGGCGGAATGAGCAGTTCTTC. This translates into CASRGRNEQFF. Full variable domain (remainder filled in from reference TRBV2 and TRBJ2-1): EPEVTQTPSHQVTQMGQEVILRCVPISNHLYFYWYRQILGQKVEFLVSFYNNEISEKSEIFDDQFSVERPDGSNFTLKIRSTKLEDSAMYFCASRGRNEQFFGPGTRLTVL.

This clonotype was counted ten times or more. The chain carries TRBV29-1 and TRBJ2-1, with 7 bases aligning to TRBD2. V was clipped by 3 bases and J by 6 bases; unmatched bases: 8. Germline CDR1 is SQVTM and CDR2 is ANQGSEA. The CDR3 totals 14 residues. Written as DNA, the CDR3 is TGCAGCGTTGACTCTAGCGGTATCTTCAATGAGCAGTTCTTC. It yields the protein CSVDSSGIFNEQFF.

In its sample, this clonotype was seen many times. The gene calls are TRBV12-3 or TRBV12-4 and TRBJ2-7, with 8 bases matching TRBD2. V was clipped by 2 bases and J by 0 bases; unmatched bases: 9. The CDR3 loop spans 17 amino acids. The CDR3 is CASSLTRTSNYSYEQYF. CDR3 bases: TGTGCCAGCAGTTTAACCAGGACTAGCAATTACTCCTACGAGCAGTACTTC.

This clonotype has at least ten counts. V is TRBV10-1 and J is TRBJ2-7; TRBD1 is a possible D gene (6 bases). Germline-derived CDR1 and CDR2 are WNHNN and SYGVQD (reference sequence). V shed 2 bases and J shed 0 bases, with 14 bases lying between them. The CDR3 runs 16 residues. DNA of the CDR3: TGCGCCAGCAGTGAGGGGCAGGGGAAGTCCTCCTACGAGCAGTACTTC. Protein product: CASSEGQGKSSYEQYF.

The table lists this clonotype with a few counts. The rearrangement joins TRBV7-6 to TRBJ2-3; TRBD2 matches 10 bases. Per germline, CDR1 SGHVS and CDR2 FNYEAQ. V dropped 4 bases and J dropped 7; count of bases not matched to a gene: 11. This CDR3 comprises 16 residues. The CDR3 reads CASSSISGRNGHTQYF. DNA of the CDR3: TGTGCCAGCAGCTCCATTAGCGGGAGGAACGGCCATACGCAGTATTTT.

This clonotype was observed a few times. This rearrangement joins TRBV5-1 to TRBJ2-2; no firm D call. CDR3 length equals 15 residues. Trimming removed 3 bases at V and 5 bases at J, with 14 bases between. Germline assignment: CDR1 SGHRS and CDR2 YFSETQ. CDR3: CASSYETKETGELFF. CDR3 bases: TGCGCCAGCAGCTATGAAACCAAGGAGACCGGGGAGCTGTTTTTT.

This clonotype was seen repeatedly, ten times or more. The CDR3, as DNA: TGCGCCAGCAGCTTGGGGGCAGCGAACACCGGGGAGCTGTTTTTT. Protein: CASSLGAANTGELFF. The chain carries TRBV5-1 and TRBJ2-2; D call uncertain. Trimming took off 0 bases at V and 0 bases at J, with 6 bases between the two ends. The CDR3 length is 15 residues. The germline CDR1 and CDR2 sequences are SGHRS and YFSETQ.

A few counts support this clonotype. Possible read error: a much larger clone is one base away. The gene calls are TRBV12-3 or TRBV12-4 and TRBJ2-1, with D possibly being TRBD2 (6 bases). This CDR3 spans 14 amino acids. The CDR3 is CVSSGGTLEREQFF. The CDR3, as DNA: TGTGTCAGCAGTGGCGGGACCCTTGAAAGAGAGCAGTTCTTC.

In this sample, this clonotype turned up a few times. The J gene is TRBJ2-5, the V gene TRBV7-3, with D uncertain. The germline V and J ends were trimmed by 0 bases and 1 base, with 9 bases remaining between them. Germline V gene data show CDR1 as SGHTA and CDR2 as FQGTGA. CDR3 length: 15 residues. The CDR3, as DNA: TGTGCCAGCAGCTTAACTGGGCGAAGCCAAGAGACCCAGTACTTC. This translates into CASSLTGRSQETQYF.

The table lists this clonotype with many counts. The V call is TRBV11-2, the J call TRBJ2-7, with 7 bases matching TRBD1. The CDR3 contains 15 residues. V shed 1 base, J shed 0 bases, and the junction held 3 bases outside the gene matches. Germline CDR1 and CDR2: SGHAT and FQNNGV. This CDR3 reads CASSLASGGSYEQYF. The CDR3 nucleotides are TGTGCCAGCAGCTTAGCGTCAGGGGGCTCCTACGAGCAGTACTTC.

The chain recombines TRBV5-1 with TRBJ2-7; D not certain. The CDR3 runs to 15 residues. Germline-derived CDR1 and CDR2 are SGHRS and YFSETQ. V gave up 4 bases and J gave up 2 bases, with 16 bases separating them. CDR3 in amino acids: CASSPEGLSPYEQYF. The CDR3 nucleotides read TGCGCCAGCAGCCCAGAAGGGCTTTCACCCTACGAGCAGTACTTC. Variable domain in full (rest from reference TRBV5-1 and TRBJ2-7): KAGVTQTPRYLIKTRGQQVTLSCSPISGHRSVSWYQQTPGQGLQFLFEYFSETQRNKGNFPGRFSGRQFSNSRSEMNVSTLELGDSALYLCASSPEGLSPYEQYFGPGTRLTVT.

In this sample, this clonotype turned up many times. This chain uses TRBV29-1 with TRBJ1-1, with D perhaps TRBD1 (6 bases). The V end lost 7 bases, the J end lost 1 base, and 10 bases lay between the germline ends. This CDR3 spans 12 amino acids. Germline CDR1 reads SQVTM; CDR2 reads ANQGSEA. CDR3 loop: CSAGQRNTEAFF. As DNA, the CDR3 is TGCAGCGCTGGACAGAGGAACACTGAAGCTTTCTTT.